Sequencing of this T cell receptor beta chain was carried out in a study of blood T cell repertoires in COVID-19. Study information: The United States, Italy and Spain provided the acute and convalescent COVID-19 samples. PBMCs, B-cell-depleted T cells, or T cells provided the cDNA or gDNA that made up the material.

Authors' methods: Nucleated cell number was recorded as an estimate derived from reference gene primer amplification. Assay used: immunoSEQ multiplex PCR; TCRdb lists only in-frame clones, some missing. V, J and clone size were drawn from that table, and D and trimming were deduced from the DNA. The sample contains about 190,000 clones, over 80% of which appear only once. People in the exposed group encountered a COVID-19 case within 2 weeks before entering the study. The TCR sequence derives from a woman in her twenties or thirties who had been exposed to COVID-19. The specimen sequenced was PBMCs or T cells enriched from blood (not recorded which).

CDR3 sequence: CASSPGQVLYGYTF. The CDR3 DNA is TGTGCCAGTAGTCCCGGACAGGTCCTCTATGGCTACACCTTC. The V and J genes are TRBV19 and TRBJ1-2; 7 nucleotides match TRBD1. The germline gives CDR1 LNHDA, CDR2 SQIVND (reference sequence). Germline trimming cut 5 bases from V and 4 bases from J; bases unmatched to any gene: 7. The CDR3 sequence is 14 residues long.